The next 21 T cell receptor beta chains were all read from a single sample in a study of shared clonotypes between healthy human individuals. Sequenced by immunoSEQ multiplex PCR; TCRdb stores in-frame clones only, minus some. The sample has about 1.5 million clones, 95% to 99% seen once. Sequencing was done on a sample of naive CD4+ T cells sorted from blood. The sample's subset: CD45RA+ positively selected. These receptors originate from a man aged 25-45 years in good health.

The CDR3 loop reads CASSLAPWGVSGMGAGEKLFF. The CDR3 nucleotides are TGCGCCAGCAGCTTGGCCCCGTGGGGGGTGTCCGGGATGGGTGCTGGCGAAAAACTGTTTTTT. This chain joins TRBV5-1 and TRBJ1-4, with a possible D match to TRBD1 (5 bases). V was cut by 0 bases and J by 8 bases, with 32 bases left in between. The CDR3 runs to 21 residues. Germline V lookup: CDR1 SGHRS, CDR2 YFSETQ.

The chain has TRBV4-3 and TRBJ2-2; a possible D gene is TRBD2 (5 bases). Germline assignment: CDR1 LGHNA and CDR2 YSLEER. The CDR3 loop spans 14 amino acids. V was trimmed by 4 bases and J by 1 base, leaving 7 bases between them. CDR3 sequence reads: CASSRTENTGELFF. In nucleotides, the CDR3 is TGCGCCAGCAGCCGGACTGAGAACACCGGGGAGCTGTTTTTT.

The genes are TRBV29-1 and TRBJ2-1; 12 bases are a match to TRBD2. CDR3 length equals 15 residues. CDR1 and CDR2 from the germline V gene are SQVTM and ANQGSEA. V was clipped by 7 bases and J by 4 bases; unmatched bases: 8. DNA of the CDR3: TGCAGCGGGATCCCCGGGACTAGCGGGTACAATGAGCAGTTCTTC. Its protein is CSGIPGTSGYNEQFF.

The gene calls are TRBV11-2 and TRBJ2-3, with unresolved D. Germline-derived CDR1 and CDR2 are SGHAT and FQNNGV. The V end lost 5 bases, the J end lost 7 bases, and 4 bases lay between the germline ends. There are 10 residues in the CDR3. The CDR3 coding sequence is TGTGCCAGCAGCACCTATACGCAGTATTTT. It specifies CASSTYTQYF. Filled out from reference TRBV11-2 and TRBJ2-3, the complete variable domain reads EAGVAQSPRYKIIEKRQSVAFWCNPISGHATLYWYQQILGQGPKLLIQFQNNGVVDDSQLPKDRFSAERLKGVDSTLKIQPAKLEDSAVYLCASSTYTQYFGPGTRLTVL.

This clone was seen once. This chain joins TRBV19 and TRBJ1-2; weak D call: TRBD1 (5 bases). Germline V gene lookup returns CDR1 LNHDA and CDR2 SQIVND (reference sequence). This CDR3 has 13 residues. Trimming shortened V by 3 bases and J by 6 bases, and 11 bases separated the two germline ends. DNA of the CDR3: TGTGCCAGTAGTATGGACAAAAGGAATGGCTACACCTTC. It specifies CASSMDKRNGYTF.

The rearrangement uses TRBV7-6 and TRBJ2-7, with D perhaps given as TRBD1 or TRBD2 (6 bases each). This CDR3 has 15 amino acids. Trimming removed 5 bases at V and 2 bases at J, with 16 bases between. Germline V gives CDR1 SGHVS, CDR2 FNYEAQ. CDR3 in amino acids: CASSRGPGSTYEQYF. CDR3 bases: TGTGCCAGCAGCCGGGGGCCCGGGAGTACCTACGAGCAGTACTTC. Variable domain in full (rest from reference TRBV7-6 and TRBJ2-7): GAGVSQSPRYKVTKRGQDVALRCDPISGHVSLYWYRQALGQGPEFLTYFNYEAQQDKSGLPNDRFSAERPEGSISTLTIQRTEQRDSAMYRCASSRGPGSTYEQYFGPGTRLTVT.

V gene TRBV7-8 combines with J gene TRBJ2-7; 8 nucleotides match TRBD2. This CDR3 region has 15 residues. J lost 0 bases, V lost 2 bases, and 3 bases had no gene match. The germline CDR1 and CDR2 sequences are SGHVS and FQNEAQ. In DNA, the CDR3 is TGTGCCAGCAGCTTATTGAGCGGGAGCTCCTACGAGCAGTACTTC. Its protein product is CASSLLSGSSYEQYF.

The V gene is TRBV19, the J gene TRBJ2-1; possible D gene TRBD2, 5 bases. Germline CDR1 is LNHDA and CDR2 is SQIVND (reference sequence). The CDR3 contains 16 residues. The V end lost 2 bases, the J end lost 0 bases, and 11 bases lay between the germline ends. In nucleotides, the CDR3 is TGTGCCAGTAGTATAAGGGAGCAAAGCTCCTACAATGAGCAGTTCTTC. Its protein is CASSIREQSSYNEQFF.

The chain recombines TRBV15 with TRBJ2-5, with 8 nucleotides matching TRBD1. Trimming took 2 bases from V and 5 from J; bases not matched to a gene: 13. From germline, CDR1 is LNHNV and CDR2 YYDKDF (reference sequence). The CDR3 is 17 residues long. The chain's CDR3 is CATSRSLRGQGRETQYF. CDR3 sequence (DNA): TGTGCCACCAGCAGATCTCTCAGGGGGCAAGGGAGGGAGACCCAGTACTTC.

The chain carries TRBV9 and TRBJ1-4, with 9 bases that match TRBD1. V was clipped by 3 bases and J by 1 base; unmatched bases: 1. The CDR3 spans 15 residues. Germline CDR1 reads SGDLS; CDR2 reads YYNGEE. CDR3: CASSADRGTNEKLFF. DNA of the CDR3: TGTGCCAGCAGCGCGGACAGGGGAACTAATGAAAAACTGTTTTTT.

This rearrangement joins TRBV15 to TRBJ2-2; D not resolved. Deletions cut 4 bases from V and 1 base from J, with 7 bases between. The CDR3 is 14 amino acids. Germline V gene lookup returns CDR1 LNHNV and CDR2 YYDKDF (reference sequence). The CDR3: CATSIIGNTGELFF. DNA of the CDR3: TGTGCCACCAGCATAATAGGGAACACCGGGGAGCTGTTTTTT. Full variable domain (rest looked up from reference TRBV15 and TRBJ2-2): DAMVIQNPRYQVTQFGKPVTLSCSQTLNHNVMYWYQQKSSQAPKLLFHYYDKDFNNEADTPDNFQSRRPNTSFCFLDIRSPGLGDTAMYLCATSIIGNTGELFFGEGSRLTVL.

The chain employs TRBV6-1 and TRBJ2-5, with 11 bases matching TRBD1. Losses at the gene ends were 5 bases for V and 5 bases for J; bases not matched to a gene: 7. The germline gives CDR1 MNHNS, CDR2 SASEGT. The CDR3 is made up of 15 amino acids. The CDR3 DNA is TGTGCCAGCAGTCACCGGACAGGGGGCGTGGAGACCCAGTACTTC. This encodes CASSHRTGGVETQYF.

J is TRBJ2-1 and V is TRBV13; 13 bases line up with TRBD2. V gave up 7 bases and J gave up 6 bases; unmatched junction bases: 6. Germline CDR1 is PRHDT and CDR2 is FYEKMQ (reference sequence). This CDR3 spans 15 amino acids. The CDR3: CASTGTSGTPNEQFF. In nucleotides, the CDR3 is TGTGCCAGCACGGGGACTAGCGGGACCCCCAATGAGCAGTTCTTC. The full variable domain, with the rest looked up from reference TRBV13 and TRBJ2-1, is AAGVIQSPRHLIKEKRETATLKCYPIPRHDTVYWYQQGPGQDPQFLISFYEKMQSDKGSIPDRFSAQQFSDYHSELNMSSLELGDSALYFCASTGTSGTPNEQFFGPGTRLTVL.

This chain links TRBV2 with TRBJ1-1; D not resolved. There are 13 residues in the CDR3. The germline V gene encodes CDR1 SNHLY and CDR2 FYNNEI. V lost 5 bases and J 3 bases, leaving 10 bases between the germline ends. The CDR3 region is CASSNRADTEAFF. The CDR3 region has the DNA TGTGCCAGCAGTAACCGGGCCGACACTGAAGCTTTCTTT.

As to this clone: Other DNA sequences in this specimen translate into the identical CDR3. This chain joins TRBV29-1 and TRBJ2-7; no clear D gene. This CDR3 is 12 amino acids long. Germline V gives CDR1 SQVTM, CDR2 ANQGSEA. V was cut by 4 bases and J by 2 bases, with 9 bases left in between. The CDR3 spells CSVANSPYEQYF. In DNA form, the CDR3 reads TGCAGCGTTGCTAACAGCCCCTACGAGCAGTACTTC.

The V and J genes are TRBV2 and TRBJ2-1; maybe TRBD2 (5 bases). Germline CDR1 is SNHLY and CDR2 is FYNNEI. This CDR3 is built from 13 residues. V shed 8 bases and J shed 6 bases, with 14 bases lying between them. Here the CDR3 reads CASVGVRGNEQFF. CDR3 coding DNA: TGTGCCAGCGTTGGGGTCCGGGGCAATGAGCAGTTCTTC. Combining the CDR3 with reference TRBV2 and TRBJ2-1 gives the whole variable domain EPEVTQTPSHQVTQMGQEVILRCVPISNHLYFYWYRQILGQKVEFLVSFYNNEISEKSEIFDDQFSVERPDGSNFTLKIRSTKLEDSAMYFCASVGVRGNEQFFGPGTRLTVL.

This chain links TRBV9 with TRBJ1-1; no clear D gene. The CDR3 is 15 residues long. Germline V gene sequence: CDR1 SGDLS, CDR2 YYNGEE. Trimming took 2 bases from V and 4 from J, leaving 15 bases between them. This CDR3 is CASSVSSEAATEAFF. Here the CDR3 DNA reads TGTGCCAGCAGCGTCTCCTCGGAGGCTGCCACTGAAGCTTTCTTT.

V gene TRBV5-1 combines with J gene TRBJ2-5; D is undetermined. The CDR3 is 14 residues long. Trimming pared 0 bases from V and 1 base from J, leaving 7 bases between. The germline gives CDR1 SGHRS, CDR2 YFSETQ. For the CDR3, the DNA is TGCGCCAGCAGCTTGGGTGTGTTCCAAGAGACCCAGTACTTC. This gives the protein CASSLGVFQETQYF. The variable domain in full, completed from reference TRBV5-1 and TRBJ2-5, reads KAGVTQTPRYLIKTRGQQVTLSCSPISGHRSVSWYQQTPGQGLQFLFEYFSETQRNKGNFPGRFSGRQFSNSRSEMNVSTLELGDSALYLCASSLGVFQETQYFGPGTRLLVL.

This chain links TRBV5-1 with TRBJ2-1; 10 nucleotides align to TRBD2. Germline loops: CDR1 SGHRS, CDR2 YFSETQ. This CDR3 is 17 amino acids long. With 4 bases clipped from V and 0 bases from J, the junction kept 7 bases outside the gene matches. CDR3 protein: CASSPYLAGVSYNEQFF. For the CDR3, the DNA is TGCGCCAGCAGCCCTTACCTAGCGGGGGTCTCCTACAATGAGCAGTTCTTC. Variable domain in full (rest from reference TRBV5-1 and TRBJ2-1): KAGVTQTPRYLIKTRGQQVTLSCSPISGHRSVSWYQQTPGQGLQFLFEYFSETQRNKGNFPGRFSGRQFSNSRSEMNVSTLELGDSALYLCASSPYLAGVSYNEQFFGPGTRLTVL.

The CDR3 loop reads CASGRTVSSGNTIYF. The DNA of the CDR3 is TGTGCCAGCGGCCGGACTGTCAGCTCTGGAAACACCATATATTTT. This chain links TRBV9 with TRBJ1-3; D gene uncertain. The CDR3 is 15 amino acids. Trimming removed 7 bases at V and 0 bases at J, with 14 bases between. CDR1 is SGDLS, CDR2 YYNGEE, per germline.

This sequence joins TRBV2 and TRBJ2-3; TRBD1 is a possible D gene (6 bases). Trimming left V 9 bases short and J 10 bases short, with 14 bases between. The CDR3 length is 11 residues. Germline-derived CDR1 and CDR2 are SNHLY and FYNNEI. Written as DNA, the CDR3 is TGTGCCAGGCTCCCCAGGGGAGCGCAGTATTTT. Translated: CARLPRGAQYF.